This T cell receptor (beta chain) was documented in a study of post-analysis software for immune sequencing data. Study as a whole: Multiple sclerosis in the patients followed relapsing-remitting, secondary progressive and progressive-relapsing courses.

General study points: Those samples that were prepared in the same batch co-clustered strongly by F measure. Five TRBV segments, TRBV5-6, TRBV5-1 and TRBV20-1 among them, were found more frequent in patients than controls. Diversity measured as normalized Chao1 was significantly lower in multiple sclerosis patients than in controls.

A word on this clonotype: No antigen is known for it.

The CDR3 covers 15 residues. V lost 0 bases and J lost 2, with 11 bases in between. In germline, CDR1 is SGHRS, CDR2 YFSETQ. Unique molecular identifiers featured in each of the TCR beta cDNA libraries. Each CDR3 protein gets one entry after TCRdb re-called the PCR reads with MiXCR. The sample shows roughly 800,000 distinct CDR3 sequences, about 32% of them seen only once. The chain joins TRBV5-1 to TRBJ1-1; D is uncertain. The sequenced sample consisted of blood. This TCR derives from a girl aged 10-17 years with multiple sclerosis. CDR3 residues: CASSLEVTGNTEAFF. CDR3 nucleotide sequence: TGCGCCAGCAGCTTGGAGGTTACGGGAAACACTGAAGCTTTCTTT. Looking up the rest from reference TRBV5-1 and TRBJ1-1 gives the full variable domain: KAGVTQTPRYLIKTRGQQVTLSCSPISGHRSVSWYQQTPGQGLQFLFEYFSETQRNKGNFPGRFSGRQFSNSRSEMNVSTLELGDSALYLCASSLEVTGNTEAFFGQGTRLTVV.